This TCR beta chain appears in the sequencing data of a study of beta chain features in type 1 diabetes (dated by TCRdb to the late 2010s). For the study in its entirety: No differences in mean age, gender distribution, total cell number or subset yield were found between patients and healthy donors. A total of some 100,000,000 sorted cells were examined across all samples, and a strong correlation was observed between cell number per subset and RNA yield. The study compared TCRB repertoires of sorted circulating CD4+ T cell subsets between recently diagnosed type 1 diabetes patients and matched healthy donors. Regulatory and stem cell-like memory subsets were obtained from only 8 patients and roughly eight healthy donors, while naive and central memory subsets were obtained from all 28 donors. Points the paper makes about the study in general: Because cDNA rather than genomic DNA was sequenced, highly expressing activated cells could have been over-represented, although no difference in activation and CD3 levels was found between groups. Shorter templates might be favored by PCR, yet because patient and control samples were amplified and corrected together, any such skew would affect both groups equally. In all four CD4+ subsets, TCRB CDR3 length was moderately but significantly shorter in type 1 diabetes patients. Only small numbers of individuals were included in the HLA sub-analyses, which left unresolved whether HLA type had any influence on TCRB rearrangement. Fewer insertions and more nucleotide deletions at VDJ recombination sites were observed in patients with type 1 diabetes, implying thymic rearrangement abnormalities. The naive, central memory and regulatory TCRB repertoires appeared to resemble one another more closely among patients than among healthy donors.

The CDR3 starts with the cysteine, ends with the phenylalanine, and has 14 residues. The read is trimmed to its CDR3 DNA, 42 bases read in frame from base 1. CDR1 and CDR2 are read off the germline V gene as SGHRS and YFSETQ. V drops 2 bases and J drops 4 bases, leaving 9 bases in between. Each donor gave one peripheral blood draw, around 0.12 L on average, collected into heparinised tubes. A BD FACSAria II was used to sort naive, central memory, regulatory and stem cell-like memory CD4+ T cells with a panel that included CD45RO, CCR7, CD25, CD127, CD95 and CD27. A purity above 95% was achieved for all sorted populations. PBMCs were isolated right away by Lymphoprep density gradient centrifugation and were stained directly, without culture. To minimize batch effects, samples were stained and sorted in pairs, one healthy donor with one patient per experiment. Comment on this clone: Its antigen target is currently unknown. No per-base quality is available; no much larger clone lies one base away.

All of the isolated RNA was reverse transcribed with the High Capacity cDNA Reverse Transcription Kit, so expressed TCRB transcripts were sequenced. Deep immunoSEQ sequencing was applied to naive, central memory and regulatory T cell samples, giving an average of around 4 million total reads per sample. Sorted cells were lysed in RLT buffer, and RNA was extracted using DNase-treated RNeasy Micro or Mini kits according to cell number. Each cell subset was processed on its own to prevent cross-contamination, while patient and healthy donor samples were processed together. Using the immunoSEQ multiplex PCR, TCRB sequences were amplified from cDNA into 87-bp fragments spanning the CDR3 region. Sequencing of the amplicons was done on the Illumina HiSeq platform. In the original analysis: PCR bias was corrected computationally using synthetic template baselines, and reads within Hamming distance 2 were collapsed, with unmergeable singletons discarded. Reads were aligned against IMGT so that V, D and J genes, CDR3 length and insertions or deletions at six rearrangement sites could be assigned. Within each subset, clonotype counts were normalized to sorted cell number, after which true diversity and Gini coefficients were computed with the tcR R package. The overlap coefficient, calculated on TCRB nucleotide sequences, was used to quantify repertoire sharing. Out-of-frame TCRB sequences from naive cells were analyzed as a proxy for the pre-selection repertoire. Held by TCRdb, this immuneACCESS table contains in-frame sequences only and omits some clones. Under half of the omission traces to an unresolved V gene where checked; the cause of the rest is unknown. The V and J calls and clone size were taken over from that table, and D and trimming were inferred from the DNA. This sample is represented by 680,000 or so clones; 15% to 17% of them were singletons. The ten largest clones add up to approximately 0.099% of the sample.

The chain was built from TRBV5-1 and TRBJ1-4; a tentative D match to TRBD1 spans 5 bases. Input material: naive CD4+ T cells from blood. Read against the paper, the sample's cell subset or site label means: true naive CD4+ T cells. The sequence derives from a man between 18 and 29 years old in good health. The sequence in DNA is TGCGCCAGCAGCTTCGCCGGGGGTAATGAAAAACTGTTTTTT. This is translated as CASSFAGGNEKLFF.